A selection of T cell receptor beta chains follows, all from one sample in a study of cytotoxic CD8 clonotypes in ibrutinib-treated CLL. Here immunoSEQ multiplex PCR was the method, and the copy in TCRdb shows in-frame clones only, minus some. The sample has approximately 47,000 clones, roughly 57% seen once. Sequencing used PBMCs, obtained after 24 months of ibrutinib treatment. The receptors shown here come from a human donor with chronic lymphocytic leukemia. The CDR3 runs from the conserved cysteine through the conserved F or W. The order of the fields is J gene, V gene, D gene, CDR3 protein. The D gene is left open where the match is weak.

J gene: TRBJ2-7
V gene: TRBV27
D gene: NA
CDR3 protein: CASSFRGDSYEQYF

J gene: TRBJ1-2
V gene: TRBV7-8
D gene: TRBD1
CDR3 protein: CASSVRQGANYGYTF

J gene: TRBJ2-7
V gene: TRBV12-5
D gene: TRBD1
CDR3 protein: CASAKDRAGYEQYF

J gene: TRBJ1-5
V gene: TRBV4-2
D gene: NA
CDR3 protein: CASSQDWAGDQPQHF

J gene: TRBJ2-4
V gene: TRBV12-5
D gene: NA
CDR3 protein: CASGLAITGTKNIQYF

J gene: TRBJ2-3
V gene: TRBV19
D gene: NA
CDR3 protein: CASSPGFGDTQYF

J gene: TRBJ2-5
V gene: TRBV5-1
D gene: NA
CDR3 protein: CASSFQETQYF

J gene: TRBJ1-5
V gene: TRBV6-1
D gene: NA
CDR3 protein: CASSGGQGQQPQHF

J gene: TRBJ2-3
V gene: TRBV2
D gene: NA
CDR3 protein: CASSDGGMLTDTQYF

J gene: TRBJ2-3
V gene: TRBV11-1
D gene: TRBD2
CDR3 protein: CASSAGTSGGFSSTDTQYF

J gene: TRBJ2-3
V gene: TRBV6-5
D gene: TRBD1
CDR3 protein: CASSAGDRDADTQYF

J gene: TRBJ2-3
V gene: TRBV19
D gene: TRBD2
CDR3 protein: CASSIGVAGGPDTQYF

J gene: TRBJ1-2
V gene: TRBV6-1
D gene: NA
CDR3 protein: CASIVRSVGYGYTF

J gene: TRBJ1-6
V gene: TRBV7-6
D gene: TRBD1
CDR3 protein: CASSLGGTAGSPLHF

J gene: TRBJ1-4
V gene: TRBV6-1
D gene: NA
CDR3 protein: CASSGTADNEKLFF

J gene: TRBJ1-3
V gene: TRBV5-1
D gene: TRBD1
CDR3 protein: CASSPGTDSGNTIYF

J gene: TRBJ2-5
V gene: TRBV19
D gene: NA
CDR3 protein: CASSITARGTQYF

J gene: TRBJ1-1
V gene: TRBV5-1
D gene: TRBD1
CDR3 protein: CASSLGTGANTEAFF

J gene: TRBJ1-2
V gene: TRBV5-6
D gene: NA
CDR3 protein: CASSLGGTTYGYTF

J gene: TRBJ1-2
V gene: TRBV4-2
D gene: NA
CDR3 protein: CASSQDRSNYGYTF

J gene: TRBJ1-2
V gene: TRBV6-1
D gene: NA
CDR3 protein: CASSFTATGYTF

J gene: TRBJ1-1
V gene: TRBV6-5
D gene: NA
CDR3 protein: CASSFAGTEAFF

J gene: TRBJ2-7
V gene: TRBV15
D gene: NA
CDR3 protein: CATSREKGVTYEQYF

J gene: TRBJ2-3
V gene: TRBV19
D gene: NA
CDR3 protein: CASSANPERKQYF

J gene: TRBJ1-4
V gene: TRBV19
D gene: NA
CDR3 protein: CASSPGVNLFF

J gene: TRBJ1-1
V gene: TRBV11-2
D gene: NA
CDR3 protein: CASSFGGTNTEAFF

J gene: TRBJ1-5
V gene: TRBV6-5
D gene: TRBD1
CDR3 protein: CASRSGQGSQPQHF

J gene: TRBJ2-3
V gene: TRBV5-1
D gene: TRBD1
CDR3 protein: CASSQTRQGLTDTQYF

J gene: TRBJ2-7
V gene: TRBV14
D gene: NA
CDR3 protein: CASSRGVLDEQYF

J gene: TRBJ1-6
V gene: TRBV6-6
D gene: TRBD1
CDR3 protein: CASSSRTGAGNSPLHF

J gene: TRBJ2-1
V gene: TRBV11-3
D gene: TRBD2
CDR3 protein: CASSPAGGHEQFF

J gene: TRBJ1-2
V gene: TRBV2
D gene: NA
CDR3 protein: CASSTGTGYGYTF

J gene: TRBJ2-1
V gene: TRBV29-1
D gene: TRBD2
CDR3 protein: CSKTSGGSVEQFF

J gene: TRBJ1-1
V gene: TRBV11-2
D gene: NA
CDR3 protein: CASSSRVGWATEAFF

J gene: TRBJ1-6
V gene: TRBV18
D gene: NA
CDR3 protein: CASSLTNSPLHF

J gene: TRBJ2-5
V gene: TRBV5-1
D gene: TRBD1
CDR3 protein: CASSLGTGALETQYF

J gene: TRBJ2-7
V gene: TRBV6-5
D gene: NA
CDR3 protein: CASSYDSGVGEQYF

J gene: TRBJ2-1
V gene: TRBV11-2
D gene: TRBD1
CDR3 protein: CASRRTSGTGTIGEQFF

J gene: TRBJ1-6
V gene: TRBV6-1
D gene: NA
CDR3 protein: CASREDGNSPLHF

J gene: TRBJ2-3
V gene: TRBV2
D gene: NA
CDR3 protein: CASHEGGPRDTDTQYF

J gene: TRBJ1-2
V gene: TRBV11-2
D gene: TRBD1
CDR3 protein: CASSGSGTDGYTF

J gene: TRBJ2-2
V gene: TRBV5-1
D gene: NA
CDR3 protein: CASSADGRTGELFF

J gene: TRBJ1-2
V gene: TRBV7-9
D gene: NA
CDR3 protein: CASSLAGTTYGYTF

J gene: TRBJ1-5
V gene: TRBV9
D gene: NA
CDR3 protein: CASGRDQPQHF

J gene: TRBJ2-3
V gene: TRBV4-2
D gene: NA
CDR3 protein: CASSQEWRGRSTDTQYF

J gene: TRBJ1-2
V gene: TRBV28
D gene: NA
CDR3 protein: CASSLTYGYTF

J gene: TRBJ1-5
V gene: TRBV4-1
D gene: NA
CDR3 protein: CASSHEGGTPGQPQHF

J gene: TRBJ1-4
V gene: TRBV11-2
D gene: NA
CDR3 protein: CASSTSIASGGELFF

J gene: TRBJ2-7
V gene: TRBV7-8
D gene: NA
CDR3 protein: CASSLASYSYEQYF

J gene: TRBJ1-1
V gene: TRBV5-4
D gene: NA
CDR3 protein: CASSSGPANTEAFF

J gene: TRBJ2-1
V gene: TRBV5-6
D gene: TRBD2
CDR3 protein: CASSLDVAGHNEQFF

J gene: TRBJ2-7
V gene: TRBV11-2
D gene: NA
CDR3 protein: CASSLGSGFYEQYF

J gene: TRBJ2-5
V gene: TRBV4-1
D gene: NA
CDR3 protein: CASSQAWRSQETQYF

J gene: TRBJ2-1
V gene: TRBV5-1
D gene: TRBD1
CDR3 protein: CASSTTWTPGGEQFF

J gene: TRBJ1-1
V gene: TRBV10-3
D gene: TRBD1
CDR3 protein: CAISEPQGTRGAFF

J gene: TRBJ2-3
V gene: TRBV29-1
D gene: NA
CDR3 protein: CSVGNRIADTQYF

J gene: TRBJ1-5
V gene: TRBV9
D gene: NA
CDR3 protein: CASSVGGASDQPQHF

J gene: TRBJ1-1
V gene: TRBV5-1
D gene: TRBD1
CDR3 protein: CASSPGQGQSTEAFF

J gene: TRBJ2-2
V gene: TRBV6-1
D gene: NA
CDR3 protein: CASKTGTNTGELFF

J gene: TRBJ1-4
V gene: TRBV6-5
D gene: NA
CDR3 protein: CASSYSRDTNEKLFF